Sequencing of this T cell receptor (beta chain) was carried out in a study of T cells after yellow fever vaccination. 5'RACE template switching produced TCR cDNA carrying a universal primer site and UMIs. TCRdb fed the 5' RACE reads into MiXCR, producing one record per CDR3 protein. The sample has 200,000 to 300,000 distinct CDR3 sequences; 6.9% are singletons. This CDR3 region has 13 residues. V was pared by 9 bases and J by 5 bases, with 17 bases between. This clonotype was counted at least ten times. Its antigen is not known. Study conclusions and caveats: Contamination of FACS-sorted repertoires by abundant clonotypes from the bulk population could occur. By day 5 rather than day 15, the secondary response had peaked, though it was weaker.

The gene calls are TRBV12-3 or TRBV12-4 and TRBJ2-7, with D perhaps TRBD2 (8 bases). The source of this sequence is a man aged 25 to 45 who received the YFV17D yellow fever vaccine. This material consisted of CD4+ T cells sorted from PBMCs, taken 15 days after the yellow fever booster vaccination. In DNA, the CDR3 is TGTGCCAGTACGGGGGGGACAGTCCACGAGCAGTACTTC. Translated: CASTGGTVHEQYF.